This TCR beta chain was captured by sequencing in a study of Ad26.COV2.S vaccination and SARS-CoV-2 variants (dated by TCRdb to about 2021). About the study as a whole: Vaccine-arm donors were drawn from COV1001, a multicentre, randomized, double-blind, placebo-controlled phase I-IIa trial of Ad26.COV2.S in healthy adults. Ad26.COV2.S was given intramuscularly at 5x10^10 or 1x10^11 viral particles, as a single shot or as two shots 56 days apart. Blinding of investigators to trial group allocation was maintained during experiments and outcome assessment. The TCR-sequenced set comprised around 32 samples: some 20 Ad26.COV2.S vaccine recipients, 5 placebo recipients and 8 SARS-CoV-2 convalescent individuals. Sequencing of the TCRbeta repertoire served to evaluate the specificity and breadth of SARS-CoV-2-reactive T cell receptors following Ad26.COV2.S vaccination. Participants in the trial were split at random into five groups of five each, receiving low-dose or high-dose Ad26.COV2.S once or twice, or else placebo on both occasions.

With respect to this clone: It lacks a known antigen. Base qualities are missing; no much larger clone stands one base away.

Looking up the germline V gene yields CDR1 SGHTA and CDR2 FQGNSA. At the junction V is shortened by 5 bases and J by 5 bases, with 15 bases in between. The CDR3 sequence holds 14 residues, the cysteine and phenylalanine included. Only CDR3 DNA remains: 42 bases, in frame from the first base. The study at large found these results: After vaccination, spike-specific CD8+ and CD4+ T cell responses were reported to show substantial breadth. Spike-specific TCR breadth was higher in Ad26.COV2.S recipients than in placebo recipients (P = 0.0014). Comparable non-spike TCR breadth was observed between vaccine and placebo recipients, consistent with only spike being contained in the vaccine. It was noted by the authors that total T cell responses may have been underestimated by the TCR breadth and depth analyses. The study was not powered for comparison of responses between vaccine doses or regimens.

The sample's treatment or condition label is to be understood as: roughly 19 received Ad26.COV2.S at low or high dose, single or two shots; about 5 received placebo; per-sample allocation not given. Repertoires of vaccine and placebo recipients were sequenced from samples taken on day 63 after the first injection. Between 29 July and 7 August 2020, Cohort 1b enrolled 25 adults aged 18-55 years at one site in Boston, USA. Ad26.COV2.S consisted of a replication-incompetent adenovirus type 26 vector by which a prefusion-stabilized SARS-CoV-2 spike protein from the original Wuhan strain was expressed. The immunoSEQ Assay was used to sequence TCRbeta CDR3 regions. After extraction, genomic DNA underwent amplification by bias-controlled multiplex PCR, followed by high-throughput sequencing. The authors' analysis ran thus. To quantify the absolute abundance of every unique TCRbeta CDR3 region, sequences were collapsed and filtered. T cell fraction was estimated by normalizing TCRbeta template counts to usable DNA, which was measured by amplifying reference genes present in all nucleated cells. Repertoire TCRs were annotated as SARS-CoV-2-specific when V gene, CDR3 amino acid sequence and J gene were exactly matched to a known reactive TCR set. The reference SARS-CoV-2 TCR set was derived from MIRA and filtered for enrichment in COVID-19-positive ImmuneCODE repertoires, a step that removed public or cross-reactive TCRs. Using the MIRA antigens, annotated TCRs were further analysed by specific ORF or by position within an ORF. Breadth was defined as the number of annotated unique rearrangements divided by the total number of unique productive rearrangements, and depth was defined as the summed frequency of the annotated unique rearrangements. Two-sided Wilcoxon rank-sum tests were applied when comparing TCR breadth between groups. TCRdb's version of the immuneACCESS table is confined to in-frame rearrangements and falls short of the full clone set. An unresolved V gene accounts for under half of the shortfall where checked; the remainder is of unknown origin. V, J and clone size reflect that table, while D and trimming were determined from the DNA. The sample includes some 640,000 clones, with roughly nine tenths observed a single time. The ten largest clonotypes hold around 1.4% of the sample.

The sample in question was peripheral blood, obtained in a trial of Ad26.COV2.S vaccine versus placebo. The clonotype originates from a person aged 18-60 years who received the Ad26.COV2.S COVID-19 vaccine or a placebo. The sequence links TRBV7-2 to TRBJ2-5; the D gene is not confidently resolved. The CDR3 in this case is CASSQAVWFETQYF. The DNA sequence reads TGTGCCAGCAGCCAGGCGGTGTGGTTCGAGACCCAGTACTTC.